The source of this TCR beta chain is a study of blood T cells in healthy people across ages. Study findings and constraints: Age advanced and TCR beta diversity per million T cells fell, roughly linearly.

This clonotype has just a few counts. The antigen is undetermined. Together with a sample-barcoded 5' primer, a J-beta primer mix was included in a second PCR lasting 7 to 11 cycles. TCRdb recomputed calls from the 5' RACE reads with MiXCR, one row per CDR3 protein. The data hold 1.6 million or so distinct CDR3 sequences, with around 36% observed a single time. V was clipped by 6 bases and J by 0 bases, with 12 bases between them. There are 14 residues in the CDR3. Per germline, CDR1 DFQATT and CDR2 SNEGSKA (reference sequence). It was about 9.4 milliliters of peripheral blood that were drawn from each donor.

The TCR comes from a woman aged 25 to 39 in good health. This chain links TRBV20-1 with TRBJ2-1; weak D call: TRBD1 (6 bases). The source material was blood. The CDR3 protein is CSAPDRNSYNEQFF. DNA of the CDR3: TGCAGTGCCCCGGACAGAAACTCCTACAATGAGCAGTTCTTC.